This TCR delta chain originates from a study of delta chains in infants with herpesvirus infections (dated by TCRdb to the early 2020s). At the level of the whole study: The study prospectively followed a Ugandan infant birth cohort from birth to characterize gammadelta T cell responses to primary cytomegalovirus (CMV) infection. The study looked for a public fetal Vdelta1/Vgamma8 gammadelta TCR clonotype in infants infected with CMV after birth. gammadelta TCRs were sequenced from PBMC of roughly 18 CMV-infected infants (one congenitally infected) and 7 to 9 CMV-uninfected infants with enough sample available. Infant blood samples were grouped into approximate age categories of 1.5, 4, 8 and 12 months. Belgian fetal and cord blood gammadelta TCR data that had been published previously were included solely for comparison and were not produced in this cohort.

In Kampala, Uganda, pregnant women receiving prenatal care were recruited and their infants were enrolled, and documentation of maternal HIV status was required. Weekly visits were made to families, and infant clinical information, oral swabs and peripheral blood were collected beginning at 6 weeks of age and every 4 months thereafter. After blood was collected in heparin tubes, PBMC were isolated using Ficoll-Paque density gradient centrifugation and then cryopreserved. The CDR3 holds 20 amino acids from the cysteine to the phenylalanine. Kept here is only the CDR3 DNA, which spans 60 bases and is read in frame from base 1. Germline trimming amounts to 0 bases on V and 0 bases on J, with 16 as the count of junction bases outside the gene matches. CDR1 and CDR2 were assigned from the germline V gene as TSWWSYY and QGS. Receptor amplification or capture employed RT-PCR. To generate TCR cDNA, PBMC RNA underwent reverse transcription with SuperScript II using gamma-chain- and delta-chain-specific primers. The cDNA was purified with AMPure XP beads, then amplified and indexed with Illumina adapters using the Nextera XT Index Kit. An Illumina MiSeq with a V2 300-cycle kit was used to sequence the gammadelta TCR libraries. The source study handled its data this way. Using MiXCR v2.1.12, CDR3 sequences were assembled, and reads were mapped onto D, J and V genes obtained from GenBank. Repertoire analyses of the CDR3 clonotypes were performed with VDJtools v1.2.1. Via CATT, TCRdb reprocessed the public reads, and rows with identical DNA were then joined. TCRdb's processing, not the study's, gives the V and J calls here. Counted in this sample were 750 to 1,000 delta-chain clones; 8.5% to 9.5% of them appeared once. The ten top clones hold 4.5% to 7% of the sample.

This clone is characterized as large (0.1 to 1%). The target of this receptor is not known. No base-level quality is on record; no much larger clone is a single base apart. Study-level results and caveats: Of 15 to 20 CMV-infected infants, several carried the public Vdelta1 clonotype: three infants infected postnatally before 120 days of age and the congenitally infected infant. The public clonotype was detected only at the first time point after infection and was not found in uninfected infants or in infants infected after 120 days. A small sample size and the lack of race- or environment-matched controls were noted by the authors, because CMV is acquired by nearly all Ugandans before adulthood. The public clonotype might still be present below the detection limit in CMV-uninfected infants. Within Vdelta1 cells, the frequency of the public clonotype appeared to be inversely correlated with age at infection and to decay rapidly, seemingly not persisting past roughly two months.

The chain links TRDV1 with TRDJ1; 7 junctional bases match TRDD3. The specimen was peripheral blood, collected at time point 2 of longitudinal follow-up. This clonotype was sampled from a human donor who was a Ugandan infant, either HIV-exposed or HIV-unexposed (not recorded which). The nucleotide sequence reads as follows: TGTGCTCTTGGGGAACTGCCACTACCAGGCTGGGGGGCCTACACCGATAAACTCATCTTT. It encodes CALGELPLPGWGAYTDKLIF.